The rows below give T cell receptor beta chains drawn from one sample of a study of regulatory and conventional T cells in RAG deficiency. Method: immunoSEQ multiplex PCR; TCRdb's copy keeps in-frame clones and lacks some. The sample includes roughly 20,000 clones, 87% of them seen just once. The same specimen was also included in a second study, on regulatory T cells.

Specimen: Tregs sorted from blood. These TCRs come from a human donor in good health. CDR3s include the opening cysteine and the closing phenylalanine or tryptophan. A D gene is named only where the DNA matches it firmly. A clone size is listed for some rows: how often the clone was seen (once, few, many), or a class if it is expanded.

clone size,V gene,D gene,J gene,CDR3 DNA,CDR3 protein
few,TRBV6-5,TRBD2,TRBJ2-7,TGTGCCAGCACCCCCAGCGGGGTAGCCGAGCAGTACTTC,CASTPSGVAEQYF
NA,TRBV25-1,NA,TRBJ1-4,TGTGCCAGCAGTGAATATAGGGAAAAACTGTTTTTT,CASSEYREKLFF
NA,TRBV29-1,NA,TRBJ2-4,TGCAGCGCGGTGAGGGATAACAGAAACATTCAGTACTTC,CSAVRDNRNIQYF
NA,TRBV6-1,NA,TRBJ2-1,TGTGCCAGCAGAGGGACTCTAATAGCACATGAGCAGTTCTTC,CASRGTLIAHEQFF
NA,TRBV9,NA,TRBJ1-1,TGTGCCAGCAGCGTAGTTCCAGGGGTGAACACTGAAGCTTTCTTT,CASSVVPGVNTEAFF
NA,TRBV29-1,NA,TRBJ2-7,TGCAGCGCCAGACAGTCCCTCTCTTCCTACGAGCAGTACTTC,CSARQSLSSYEQYF
once,TRBV21-1,NA,TRBJ2-5,TGTGCCAGCAGCAAAGGGGAGGCGGCCAGGGGGCACCAAGAGACCCAGTACTTC,CASSKGEAARGHQETQYF
NA,TRBV5-8,TRBD2,TRBJ2-1,TGTGCCAGCAGCTTGTGGGGACTAGCGGTGTACAATGAGCAGTTCTTC,CASSLWGLAVYNEQFF
NA,TRBV5-1,NA,TRBJ1-1,TGCGCCAGCAGCTTAGGGGGGAGCCTGGACGCTTTCTTT,CASSLGGSLDAFF
NA,TRBV27,NA,TRBJ1-4,TGTGCCAGCAGAGGGGCGGCTAATGAAAAACTGTTTTTT,CASRGAANEKLFF
NA,TRBV7-8,TRBD1,TRBJ2-7,TGTGCCAGCAGCCCCCGGACAGGGTACATAGAGCAGTACTTC,CASSPRTGYIEQYF
NA,TRBV5-1,TRBD1,TRBJ1-4,TGCGCCAGCAGCTTGGCGCCAGGGGGAGGTGAAAAACTGTTTTTT,CASSLAPGGGEKLFF
NA,TRBV19,NA,TRBJ2-1,TGTGCCGGCATAGGGGCAGGACAGGGCGGGAGGGCTGTCTACAATGAGCAGTTCTTC,CAGIGAGQGGRAVYNEQFF
NA,TRBV18,NA,TRBJ2-7,TGTGCCAGCTCACCACGTGAAGGATTTGCCTACGAGCAGTACTTC,CASSPREGFAYEQYF
NA,TRBV9,TRBD1,TRBJ1-3,TGTGCCAGCAGCTTACAGGGGGCGTCTGGAAACACCATATATTTT,CASSLQGASGNTIYF
NA,TRBV6-1,NA,TRBJ2-1,TGTGCCAGCAGTGGGTCACACGACCGGGCGAGCTCCTACAATGAGCAGTTCTTC,CASSGSHDRASSYNEQFF
NA,TRBV27,TRBD1,TRBJ1-5,TGTGCCAGCAGTACCGGGACAGGTAGAGGGAATCAGCCCCAGCATTTT,CASSTGTGRGNQPQHF
NA,TRBV6-5,TRBD2,TRBJ2-4,TGTGCCAGCAGTTACTCGAAGGTAGTAGCGGGGAACATTCAGTACTTC,CASSYSKVVAGNIQYF
NA,TRBV7-3,NA,TRBJ2-7,TGTGCCAGCAGCCGCGAGTTGGGATACGAGCAGTACTTC,CASSRELGYEQYF
NA,TRBV6-4,NA,TRBJ2-1,TGTGCCAGCAGTTTGAGGGGGGGACCCAACAATGAGCAGTTCTTC,CASSLRGGPNNEQFF
NA,TRBV28,NA,TRBJ1-3,TGTGCCAGCAGTTCCGGGGGGACCTCTGGAAACACCATATATTTT,CASSSGGTSGNTIYF
NA,TRBV5-1,NA,TRBJ2-2,TGCGCCAGCAGCTTGCGGACAGGGAGGGGTCCCGGGGAGCTGTTTTTT,CASSLRTGRGPGELFF
NA,TRBV6-1,NA,TRBJ2-2,TGTGCCAGCAGTGAGTCCAGAAACACCGGGGAGCTGTTTTTT,CASSESRNTGELFF
NA,TRBV28,NA,TRBJ2-7,TGTGCCAGCAGTTTGCACGGGGGCTCCTACGAGCAGTACTTC,CASSLHGGSYEQYF
NA,TRBV10-1,NA,TRBJ2-5,TGCGCCAGCAGCGGCAGGCGAGAAGAGACCCAGTACTTC,CASSGRREETQYF
once,TRBV7-9,NA,TRBJ2-5,TGTGCCGGCAGCTTAGTTGGACTATCCTTAGCTCAAGAGACCCAGTACTTC,CAGSLVGLSLAQETQYF
few,TRBV30,TRBD2,TRBJ2-5,TGTGCCTGGAGTGTACGGTTGACTAGCGGGAGGTTGGGAGAGACCCAGTACTTC,CAWSVRLTSGRLGETQYF
few,TRBV19,NA,TRBJ1-6,TGTGCCAGTAGTGCCTACAGTGGGGATAATTCACCCCTCCACTTT,CASSAYSGDNSPLHF
NA,TRBV7-2,NA,TRBJ1-2,TGTGCCAGCAGCCGAACAGGGACACCTAACTATGGCTACACCTTC,CASSRTGTPNYGYTF
NA,TRBV5-1,NA,TRBJ2-3,TGCGCCAGCGGCCCTCGGTACCCAAGTTTTGCGCAGTATTTT,CASGPRYPSFAQYF
NA,TRBV2,NA,TRBJ1-4,TGTGCCAGCAGTGCGGGTGAAACTAATGAAAAACTGTTTTTT,CASSAGETNEKLFF
few,TRBV7-9,NA,TRBJ2-3,TGTGCCAGCAGCCCCCCCTGGGGAGCCCTAGGTACGCAGTATTTT,CASSPPWGALGTQYF
NA,TRBV5-4,TRBD2,TRBJ2-1,TGTGCCAGCAGCCCCGGGGGGGCGTCCTACAATGAGCAGTTCTTC,CASSPGGASYNEQFF
NA,TRBV9,NA,TRBJ2-1,TGTGCCAGCAGCGTAGTATCGGGGGCGTACAATGAGCAGTTCTTC,CASSVVSGAYNEQFF
NA,TRBV18,TRBD1,TRBJ1-3,TGTGCCAGCTCAGCCGACAGGGTCGGAAACACCATATATTTT,CASSADRVGNTIYF
once,TRBV5-1,NA,TRBJ2-5,TGCGCCAGCAGCCAAGTTCTAACCGCGAGGGAGACCCAGTACTTC,CASSQVLTARETQYF
NA,TRBV2,TRBD1,TRBJ1-5,TGTGCCAGCAGTGAGGACAGGGTTTATCAGCCCCAGCATTTT,CASSEDRVYQPQHF
NA,TRBV5-1,TRBD1,TRBJ1-6,TGCGCCAGCAGCTTGGAAGTTCAGGGGGCAGATTCACCCCTCCACTTT,CASSLEVQGADSPLHF
NA,TRBV6-1,NA,TRBJ1-6,TGTGCCAGCAGTTATCCCGGGGATAATTCACCCCTCCACTTT,CASSYPGDNSPLHF
NA,TRBV4-2,TRBD2,TRBJ2-3,TGTGCCAGCAGCCGAGAGCCTAGCGGGAGCACAGATACGCAGTATTTT,CASSREPSGSTDTQYF
NA,TRBV18,TRBD2,TRBJ2-7,TGTGCCAGCTCCCCTGGGGGGGTTGCCTCCTACGAGCAGTACTTC,CASSPGGVASYEQYF
NA,TRBV5-1,TRBD1,TRBJ2-3,TGCGCCAGCAGCTTGGAGGGGGCCGGCCCAGATACGCAGTATTTT,CASSLEGAGPDTQYF
once,TRBV7-4,TRBD1,TRBJ1-2,TGTGCCAGCAGCTTAGTCACTCTGACAGGGAACTATGGCTACACCTTC,CASSLVTLTGNYGYTF
NA,TRBV6-6,NA,TRBJ1-1,TGTGCCAGCACCCTAATGGGATGGGTTGAAGCTTTCTTT,CASTLMGWVEAFF
NA,TRBV9,NA,TRBJ2-2,TGTGCCAGCAGCTTCTCGGGTATCGGACCCGGGGAGCTGTTTTTT,CASSFSGIGPGELFF
NA,TRBV6-1,NA,TRBJ2-2,TGTGCCAGCAGAATGACCGGGGAGCTGTTTTTT,CASRMTGELFF
NA,TRBV10-1,NA,TRBJ1-5,TGCGCCGGGGGTGAATGGGGCAGGGGAGCGGGTCAGCCCCAGCATTTT,CAGGEWGRGAGQPQHF
NA,TRBV18,NA,TRBJ2-5,TGTGCCAGCTCACGTTTCAGTCAAGAGACCCAGTACTTC,CASSRFSQETQYF
NA,TRBV9,NA,TRBJ2-1,TGTGCCAGCAGCCGAATGGCGGGACCACCCAACAATGAGCAGTTCTTC,CASSRMAGPPNNEQFF